One and the same sample provided the 20 T cell receptor beta chains below, sequenced in a study of early T cells in non-severe SARS-CoV-2 infection. TCRdb re-called the 5' RACE reads through MiXCR, storing one row per CDR3 protein. The sample holds 80,000 to 95,000 distinct CDR3 sequences, 14% to 15% seen once. Sequenced sample: whole blood. The source of these receptors is an adult who was a healthcare worker with PCR-confirmed SARS-CoV-2 infection or an uninfected control (not recorded which).

The chain links TRBV12-3 or TRBV12-4 to TRBJ2-5; no definite D call. Trimming pared 6 bases from V and 5 bases from J, leaving 10 bases between. The CDR3 runs 12 residues. CDR3 in DNA: TGTGCCAGCAGGGGGTATCGGGAGACCCAGTACTTC. The encoded protein is CASRGYRETQYF.

The chain is built from TRBV6-1 and TRBJ2-7; D not resolved. Trimming shortened V by 5 bases and J by 3 bases, and 14 bases separated the two germline ends. Germline-derived CDR1 and CDR2 are MNHNS and SASEGT. The CDR3 covers 14 residues. CDR3: CASSRDPGYYEQYV. CDR3 DNA: TGTGCCAGCAGTCGTGACCCAGGATACTACGAGCAGTACGTC.

In DNA form, the CDR3 reads TGTGCCAGCAGCCTCCAGGGAATCTCTGGGGCCAACGTCCTGACTTTC. Translating gives CASSLQGISGANVLTF. The chain recombines TRBV9 with TRBJ2-6, with TRBD1 as a possible D gene (5 bases). The CDR3 is 16 amino acids. V was trimmed by 4 bases and J by 0 bases, leaving 11 bases between them. Per the germline V gene, CDR1 is SGDLS and CDR2 is YYNGEE.

Remarks on this clonotype: One end of the junction varies from germline; a read error may be responsible. The CDR3 loop reads CVSSLAGLPNEKLFF. The CDR3 nucleotides read TGTGTCAGCAGCTTGGCCGGGCTCCCTAATGAAAAACTGTTTTTT. The chain is built from TRBV5-4 and TRBJ1-4; D unresolved. Germline V gene sequence: CDR1 SGHNT, CDR2 YYREEE (reference sequence). The CDR3 runs to 15 residues.

This clonotype has just a few counts. This chain links TRBV5-1 with TRBJ1-1, with D hard to call. The V end was cut by 4 bases, the J end by 4 bases, with 14 bases between. The length of the CDR3 is 14 residues. CDR1 and CDR2 from the germline V gene are SGHRS and YFSETQ. The chain's CDR3 is CASSVTERSTEAFF. Here the CDR3 DNA reads TGCGCCAGCAGCGTGACGGAGCGAAGCACTGAAGCTTTCTTT.

In its sample, this clonotype was seen a few times. The genes are TRBV10-2 and TRBJ1-1; D is unclear. Germline V CDR1 and CDR2: WSHSY, SAAADI. V lost 3 bases, J lost 5 bases, and 1 base lay in between. The CDR3 runs 10 residues. The DNA of the CDR3 is TGCGCCAGCAGTGATACTGAAGCTTTCTTT. Translated, it gives CASSDTEAFF.

About this clonotype itself: This may come from a read error, since a much larger clone is one base off. The chain combines TRBV11-2 with TRBJ1-1; 11 positions agree with TRBD1. Germline assignment: CDR1 SGHAT and CDR2 FQNNGV. The CDR3 sequence is 15 residues long. The CDR3 coding sequence is TGTGCCAGCAGCTTAGGGGACAGGGGGAACACTGAAGCTTCCTTT. This gives the protein CASSLGDRGNTEASF.

This clonotype has just a few counts. The chain combines TRBV2 with TRBJ2-3; no clear D gene. Trimming shortened V by 6 bases and J by 2 bases, and 15 bases separated the two germline ends. Germline V lookup: CDR1 SNHLY, CDR2 FYNNEI. The CDR3 has 15 amino acids. CDR3 region: CASSRTVSVTDTQYF. For the CDR3, the DNA is TGTGCCAGCAGCCGGACGGTATCCGTCACAGATACGCAGTATTTT.

The genes are TRBV4-2 and TRBJ1-2; 7 positions match TRBD1. The length of the CDR3 is 15 residues. Germline loops: CDR1 LGHNA, CDR2 YNFKEQ. V was pared by 0 bases and J by 7 bases, with 8 bases of the junction left unmatched. The DNA of the CDR3 is TGTGCCAGCAGCCAAGATCTAACAGGGGTTGGTGGCTACACCTTC. Protein: CASSQDLTGVGGYTF.

This clonotype was counted at least ten times. The gene calls are TRBV6-6 and TRBJ1-2; no clear D. V was trimmed by 2 bases and J by 3 bases, leaving 13 bases between them. Germline CDR1 reads MNHNY; CDR2 reads SVGAGI (reference sequence). The CDR3 extends over 15 amino acids. CDR3 in amino acids: CASSYSVESDYGYTF. The CDR3 DNA follows: TGTGCCAGCAGTTACAGTGTGGAATCAGACTATGGCTACACCTTC.

This chain links TRBV10-2 with TRBJ1-2; the D gene is possibly TRBD1 (6 bases). V was pared by 5 bases and J by 8 bases, with 21 bases between. Germline-derived CDR1 and CDR2 are WSHSY and SAAADI. CDR3 length: 15 amino acids. DNA for the CDR3: TGCGCCAGCAGTTCGGGGGCGCGGGATAACCAGGGCTACACCTTC. Translation: CASSSGARDNQGYTF.

This clonotype occurred a few times. The rearrangement uses TRBV20-1 and TRBJ2-1; TRBD2 aligns across 7 bases. Germline CDR1 is DFQATT and CDR2 is SNEGSKA (reference sequence). V was clipped by 6 bases and J by 13 bases; unmatched bases: 15. The CDR3 is made up of 13 amino acids. The CDR3 loop is CSALGPNKRGQFF. CDR3 bases: TGCAGTGCACTCGGACCGAACAAGCGGGGCCAGTTCTTC.

This clonotype was picked up many times. The chain combines TRBV20-1 with TRBJ1-3, with TRBD1 as a possible D gene (5 bases). From germline, CDR1 is DFQATT and CDR2 SNEGSKA (reference sequence). V was shortened by 5 bases and J by 5 bases, with 16 bases between the two germline ends. The CDR3 has 14 residues. The CDR3 spells CSAPYGQGRNTIYF. CDR3 bases: TGCAGTGCTCCTTACGGGCAGGGTAGAAACACCATATATTTT.

This clonotype has only a few counts. V and J are TRBV11-3 and TRBJ2-1, with D possibly TRBD2 on 6 matching bases. With 1 base removed from V and 10 bases from J, the gap between germline ends came to 11 bases. Looked up from germline, CDR1 is SGHNT and CDR2 is YENEEA. This CDR3 region has 13 residues. CDR3 loop: CASSLVFGGEQFF. CDR3 nucleotide sequence: TGTGCCAGCAGCTTAGTGTTCGGAGGGGAGCAGTTCTTC.

This clonotype qualifies as medium-sized. The rearrangement links TRBV27 to TRBJ1-5; D unclear. The V gene's germline CDR1 is MNHEY and CDR2 SMNVEV (reference sequence). The V gene lost 3 bases and the J gene lost 1 base, with 4 bases spanning the gap. The CDR3 totals 13 residues. DNA of the CDR3: TGTGCCAGCAGTTTTTTGAGCAATCAGCCCCAGCATTTT. Its translation is CASSFLSNQPQHF.

J is TRBJ1-2 and V is TRBV14, with D maybe TRBD1 (6 bases). CDR3 size: 13 residues. Trimming stripped 2 bases from V and 5 bases from J, with 9 bases between. Germline CDR1 reads SGHDN; CDR2 reads FVKESK. CDR3 residues: CASSQRGFYGYTF. The CDR3, as DNA: TGTGCCAGCAGCCAAAGGGGGTTTTATGGCTACACCTTC.

This clonotype has only a few counts. This sequence joins TRBV5-4 and TRBJ2-3; 9 nucleotides line up with TRBD1. Per the germline V gene, CDR1 is SGHNT and CDR2 is YYREEE (reference sequence). The ends lost 5 bases at V and 3 bases at J; junction bases unmatched: 13. This CDR3 comprises 17 residues. CDR3 loop: CASSLLTGGKSTDTQYF. DNA for the CDR3: TGTGCCAGCAGTCTACTTACAGGGGGCAAGAGTACAGATACGCAGTATTTT.

This clonotype was detected a few times. The chain recombines TRBV28 with TRBJ2-3; tentative D call: TRBD2 (6 bases). This CDR3 spans 15 amino acids. Trimming cost V 3 bases and J 0 bases, with 10 bases left between them. The germline gives CDR1 MDHEN, CDR2 SYDVKM. CDR3 in amino acids: CASSFTAGSTDTQYF. The CDR3 nucleotides read TGTGCCAGCAGTTTTACAGCGGGCAGCACAGATACGCAGTATTTT.

The chain joins TRBV20-1 to TRBJ2-1, with 10 bases lining up with TRBD1. The CDR3 is 16 amino acids. CDR1 and CDR2 (germline): DFQATT, SNEGSKA (reference sequence). The trim removed 2 bases at V and 7 bases at J, leaving 11 bases unmatched. The CDR3 coding sequence is TGCAGTGCTAGATCCCCACCGGGACAGGGGTGGAATGAGCAGTTCTTC. Its translation is CSARSPPGQGWNEQFF.

This clonotype was detected ten times or more. This chain connects TRBV6-1 to TRBJ2-7; no reliable D call. CDR3 size: 12 residues. CDR1 is MNHNS, CDR2 SASEGT, per germline. V shed 5 bases and J shed 0 bases, with 5 bases lying between them. CDR3 coding DNA: TGTGCCAGCAGTAGCATCTCCTACGAGCAGTACGTC. Encoded protein: CASSSISYEQYV.